This TCR beta chain was sequenced during a study of T cell responses to AZD1222 COVID-19 vaccine. Study information: Combined were second doses at about 4 or about 12 weeks.

Generated by immunoSEQ multiplex PCR, the TCRdb table keeps only in-frame clones and is missing some. The table lists about 92,000 clones, 80% to 90% of them singletons. The V and J ends lost 3 bases and 7 bases, in that order; junction bases with no gene match: 4. Germline loops: CDR1 SGHDT, CDR2 YYEEEE. The CDR3 spans 13 residues. Sequencing was performed on peripheral blood, taken on day 0 of AZD1222 vaccination. The gene calls are TRBV5-6 and TRBJ1-2, with 9 positions matching TRBD1. The sequence came from an adult in good health. CDR3 sequence (DNA): TGTGCCAGCAGCTGGACAGGGGTAGGTGGCTACACCTTC. It specifies CASSWTGVGGYTF.